This passage covers 19 T cell receptor beta chains from one sample sequenced in a study of T cell responses to AZD1222 COVID-19 vaccine (dated by TCRdb to about 2021). Library creation used the immunoSEQ multiplex PCR assay. TCRdb took this table from immuneACCESS and kept in-frame rearrangements with V and J called. Such tables lack part of the clones; where checked against another copy, unresolved V genes explain under half of the gap, and the rest is unexplained. Within this sample are about 170,000 clones, with over 75% of them counted one time only. The ten most abundant clones make up 6% to 8% of the sample. The time point label, read with the paper, signifies: baseline before first vaccination. Source: peripheral blood, taken on day 0 of AZD1222 vaccination. The receptors were sampled from an adult in good health.

The chain combines TRBV6-5 with TRBJ1-6; unclear D gene. The CDR3 has 15 amino acids. V lost 4 bases to trimming and J lost 5 bases, with 12 bases between them. Germline V gene data show CDR1 as MNHEY and CDR2 as SVGAGI. The CDR3 DNA reads TGTGCCAGCAGTTTAATAAGGTTACATAATTCACCCCTCCACTTT. It is translated as CASSLIRLHNSPLHF.

V is TRBV5-4 and J is TRBJ2-2; D is ambiguous. Between the trimmed V and J ends, which lost 1 base and 3 bases, there was a span of 7 bases. The CDR3 is made up of 14 amino acids. Germline V CDR1 and CDR2: SGHNT, YYREEE (reference sequence). The CDR3 DNA reads TGTGCCAGCAGCTTGAAGCAGGACACCGGGGAGCTGTTTTTT. Translation gives CASSLKQDTGELFF.

The V call is TRBV7-9, the J call TRBJ2-1; D remains unclear. The V gene lost 5 bases and the J gene lost 9 bases, with 11 bases spanning the gap. The CDR3 runs 12 residues. CDR1 is SEHNR and CDR2 is FQNEAQ in the germline V gene (reference sequence). CDR3 DNA: TGTGCCAGCAGCGTAGGTAACGGTGAGCAGTTCTTC. Its translation is CASSVGNGEQFF.

This chain links TRBV3-1 (or the pseudogene TRBV3-2) with TRBJ1-5; 8 bases are a match to TRBD1. The CDR3 is 17 residues long. V was clipped by 0 bases and J by 4 bases; unmatched bases: 8. Germline assignment: CDR1 LGHDT and CDR2 YNNKEL (reference sequence). CDR3 sequence reads: CASSQDSADRVNQPQHF. For the CDR3, the DNA is TGTGCCAGCAGCCAAGATTCGGCGGACAGGGTGAATCAGCCCCAGCATTTT.

The chain recombines TRBV18 with TRBJ2-3; TRBD1 matches at 8 bases. V gave up 0 bases and J gave up 2 bases; unmatched junction bases: 4. This CDR3 spans 16 amino acids. Germline CDR1 KGHSH, CDR2 LQKENI. For the CDR3, the DNA is TGTGCCAGCTCACCACCGGGCAGGGGGCACACAGATACGCAGTATTTT. Its protein product is CASSPPGRGHTDTQYF.

The chain combines TRBV6-5 with TRBJ1-5; the D is unclear. The CDR3 is 14 residues long. CDR1 MNHEY and CDR2 SVGAGI come from the germline V gene. V was cut by 5 bases and J by 0 bases, with 8 bases left in between. The CDR3 bases are TGTGCCAGCAGTCCCACAGATAGCAATCAGCCCCAGCATTTT. It codes for CASSPTDSNQPQHF.

This chain joins TRBV11-2 and TRBJ1-3, with 7 bases matching TRBD1. With 1 base clipped from V and 0 bases from J, the junction kept 6 bases outside the gene matches. This CDR3 region has 17 residues. Germline lookup yields CDR1 SGHAT and CDR2 FQNNGV. The CDR3 is CASSLASGQNSGNTIYF. The CDR3 DNA reads as TGTGCCAGCAGCTTAGCCTCGGGACAGAACTCTGGAAACACCATATATTTT.

V is TRBV3-1 (or the pseudogene TRBV3-2) and J is TRBJ2-7; D is undetermined. V lost 0 bases to trimming and J lost 7 bases, with 19 bases between them. The CDR3 covers 16 residues. Germline lookup yields CDR1 LGHDT and CDR2 YNNKEL (reference sequence). This CDR3 is CASSQEFTAPMGEQYF. CDR3 nucleotide sequence: TGTGCCAGCAGCCAAGAGTTTACAGCCCCGATGGGGGAGCAGTACTTC.

The chain carries TRBV3-1 (or the pseudogene TRBV3-2) and TRBJ1-5, with D possibly being TRBD1 (5 bases). Germline loops: CDR1 LGHDT, CDR2 YNNKEL (reference sequence). V lost 4 bases and J lost 4, with 5 bases in between. CDR3 length: 12 residues. CDR3 loop: CASSPGNQPQHF. In DNA, the CDR3 is TGTGCCAGCAGCCCAGGGAATCAGCCCCAGCATTTT.

The rearrangement links TRBV7-2 to TRBJ2-7; possible D gene TRBD2, 7 bases. This CDR3 comprises 13 residues. Germline CDR1 SGHTA, CDR2 FQGNSA. V lost 5 bases and J lost 4, with 12 bases in between. The CDR3 coding sequence is TGTGCCAGCAGCCCAAGGGGGGGGTACGAGCAGTACGTC. Encoded protein: CASSPRGGYEQYV.

This chain joins TRBV7-6 and TRBJ2-1, with a weak D call TRBD1 (5 bases). The CDR3 is 17 amino acids. The germline V gene has CDR1 SGHVS and CDR2 FNYEAQ. Trimming removed 2 bases from V and 0 bases from J, with 14 bases in between. The CDR3 DNA reads TGTGCCAGCAGCTTATTTCAGGGTCCCAGCTCCTACAATGAGCAGTTCTTC. This gives the protein CASSLFQGPSSYNEQFF.

The chain carries TRBV7-9 and TRBJ1-1, with D maybe TRBD1 (6 bases). Germline V CDR1 and CDR2: SEHNR, FQNEAQ (reference sequence). This CDR3 has 16 amino acids. V was trimmed by 4 bases and J by 3 bases, leaving 18 bases between them. DNA for the CDR3: TGTGCCAGCAGCTCAGGTGCAGGGGCCGGGGACACTGAAGCTTTCTTT. Translation gives CASSSGAGAGDTEAFF.

The J gene is TRBJ1-5, the V gene TRBV6-6; the D is unclear. In germline, CDR1 is MNHNY, CDR2 SVGAGI (reference sequence). This CDR3 contains 14 residues. Trimming removed 0 bases from V and 0 bases from J, with 3 bases in between. The DNA of the CDR3 is TGTGCCAGCAGTTACTCCAGTAGCAATCAGCCCCAGCATTTT. This sequence encodes CASSYSSSNQPQHF.

This sequence joins TRBV19 and TRBJ1-3; 7 bases align to TRBD1. The V gene end was trimmed by 7 bases and the J gene end by 1 base; junction bases not matched to a gene: 1. The CDR3 runs 13 residues. The germline V gene has CDR1 LNHDA and CDR2 SQIVND (reference sequence). CDR3 protein: CASTTGSGNTIYF. In nucleotides, the CDR3 is TGTGCCAGTACGACAGGGTCTGGAAACACCATATATTTT.

CDR3 amino acids: CASTNLAGGHNEQFF. The DNA of the CDR3 is TGTGCCAGCACAAATCTAGCGGGGGGGCACAATGAGCAGTTCTTC. The rearrangement links TRBV18 to TRBJ2-1; TRBD2 aligns across 12 bases. CDR3 size: 15 residues. Trimming cost V 8 bases and J 5 bases; bases outside gene matches: 7. From germline, CDR1 is KGHSH and CDR2 LQKENI. The full variable domain, its missing parts supplied by reference TRBV18 and TRBJ2-1, is NAGVMQNPRHLVRRRGQEARLRCSPMKGHSHVYWYRQLPEEGLKFMVYLQKENIIDESGMPKERFSAEFPKEGPSILRIQQVVRGDSAAYFCASTNLAGGHNEQFFGPGTRLTVL.

The rearrangement joins TRBV5-1 to TRBJ2-5, with unresolved D. The V end lost 8 bases, the J end lost 5 bases, and 16 bases lay between the germline ends. The CDR3 sequence is 13 residues long. Germline CDR1 and CDR2: SGHRS and YFSETQ. Here the CDR3 DNA reads TGCGCCAGTTCGACCTCCCGGCGGGAGACCCAGTACTTC. The encoded protein is CASSTSRRETQYF.

The rearrangement uses TRBV19 and TRBJ1-5, with D tentatively TRBD1 (5 bases). The CDR3 is 14 residues long. The ends were cut back, 2 bases at V and 6 bases at J, with 11 bases in the middle. CDR1 is LNHDA and CDR2 is SQIVND in the germline V gene (reference sequence). The DNA of the CDR3 is TGTGCCAGTAGTATACCAGGGTCCCCTCAGCCCCAGCATTTT. Its protein product is CASSIPGSPQPQHF.

The rearrangement joins TRBV4-3 to TRBJ2-1; TRBD2 agrees at 12 bases. The germline CDR1 and CDR2 sequences are LGHNA and YSLEER. The junction had 9 bases not matched to a gene; V was cut back by 8 bases and J by 7 bases. The CDR3 is made up of 15 amino acids. The CDR3 bases are TGCGCCAGCGGACTGCTAGCGGGGGGGCCGAATGAGCAGTTCTTC. Amino acids: CASGLLAGGPNEQFF.

The CDR3 DNA reads TGTGCCAGCAGTAGGCGACCCGAGCAGGGCTACACCTTC. Translating it yields CASSRRPEQGYTF. The J gene is TRBJ1-2, the V gene TRBV12-3 or TRBV12-4; D unclear. There are 13 residues in the CDR3. The germline V and J ends were trimmed by 5 bases and 8 bases, with 15 bases remaining between them.